Listed below are T cell receptor beta chains from one sample, sequenced in a study of CD8 T cells in ankylosing spondylitis. TCRdb called the 5' RACE reads again in MiXCR, with one record for every CDR3 protein. The sample carries 100,000 or so distinct CDR3 sequences, more than 8.5% recorded once. Sequencing was done on a sample of blood, either unsorted or a sorted T cell fraction (not recorded which). All receptors come from a male donor with ankylosing spondylitis. The CDR3 runs from the conserved cysteine through the conserved F or W. The order of the fields is clone size, J gene, D gene, V gene, CDR3 DNA, CDR3 protein. D genes are given only for firm matches. Size tells how often a clone was seen (once, few, many) or the class of an expanded clone, and some rows leave it out.

NA | TRBJ1-1 | NA | TRBV7-9 | TGTGCCAGCAGCTTGTCTGACAGAGAAGCTTTCTTT | CASSLSDREAFF
many | TRBJ2-7 | TRBD2 | TRBV6-1 | TGTGCCAGCAGTGGAACTGGCGGGAGCTCCTACGAGCAGTACTTC | CASSGTGGSSYEQYF
many | TRBJ2-4 | NA | TRBV7-9 | TGTGCCAGCAGCTTTGGCGGGAAGAACATTCAGTACTTC | CASSFGGKNIQYF
NA | TRBJ2-3 | NA | TRBV25-1 | TGTGCCAGCTCTGCTACCGGACTGGGGGGCGGGGTAGTCGCCACAGATACGCAGTATTTT | CASSATGLGGGVVATDTQYF
few | TRBJ1-1 | NA | TRBV19 | TGTGCCAGTAGTACCAATCAGGGGCCTATGAACACTGAAGCTTTCTTT | CASSTNQGPMNTEAFF
once | TRBJ1-4 | TRBD1 | TRBV2 | TGTGCCAGCAGTGACACAGGGGCTGCGGATGAAAAACTGTTTTTT | CASSDTGAADEKLFF
many | TRBJ2-1 | TRBD2 | TRBV5-1 | TGCGCCAGCAGCTCTAGCGGGAGGCCGACCCACGGAGATGAGCAGTTCTTC | CASSSSGRPTHGDEQFF
NA | TRBJ2-1 | TRBD2 | TRBV15 | TGTGCCACCAGCCAAAGGACTAGCGACCTCAATGAGCAGTTCTTC | CATSQRTSDLNEQFF
many | TRBJ2-4 | NA | TRBV11-1 | TGTGCCAGCAGCTTAGAGCATTCGGCAGGGTTAGCCAAAAACATTCAGTACTTC | CASSLEHSAGLAKNIQYF
NA | TRBJ1-2 | NA | TRBV5-5 | TGTGCCAGCAGCTTGGCCTTGAGTGCTTTTGGGGGCTACACCTTC | CASSLALSAFGGYTF
many | TRBJ2-1 | TRBD2 | TRBV20-1 | TGCAGTGCCCGAGGCACTAGCGGTTACAATGAGCAGTTCTTC | CSARGTSGYNEQFF
NA | TRBJ2-3 | TRBD1 | TRBV27 | TGTGCCAGCAGTTCGGGGACAGCCTGGTCCAATACGCAGTATTTT | CASSSGTAWSNTQYF
few | TRBJ2-2 | NA | TRBV20-1 | TGCAGTGCTAGAGCCCGCCCCCATATATCAAGTGATGGCACCGGGGAGCTGTTTTTT | CSARARPHISSDGTGELFF
many | TRBJ2-1 | TRBD2 | TRBV10-3 | TGTGCCATCAGTGAGAGTCTAGCGGGAGCCAATGAGCAGTTCTTC | CAISESLAGANEQFF
many | TRBJ1-1 | TRBD1 | TRBV12-3/TRBV12-4 | TGTGCCAGCAGTCCGACAGGGGGCCTCTTGAACACTGAAGCTTTCTTT | CASSPTGGLLNTEAFF
few | TRBJ2-2 | NA | TRBV10-1 | TGCGCCAGCAGTGAATGGAACACCGGGGAGCTGTTTTTT | CASSEWNTGELFF
few | TRBJ2-3 | TRBD1 | TRBV29-1 | TGCAGCCAGGGCCAGGGGGCCAGCACAGATACGCAGTATTTT | CSQGQGASTDTQYF
few | TRBJ2-2 | NA | TRBV20-1 | TGCAGTGCTAGAGTTTTGACTACCGGGGAGCTGTTTTTT | CSARVLTTGELFF
many | TRBJ2-1 | NA | TRBV12-3/TRBV12-4 | TGTGCCAGCAGTTCGGGACTTTACAATGAGCAGTTCTTC | CASSSGLYNEQFF
many | TRBJ2-2 | NA | TRBV11-2 | TGTGCCAGCAGCCCCATGTCCGGGGAGCTGTTTTTT | CASSPMSGELFF
NA | TRBJ2-4 | TRBD2 | TRBV27 | TGTGCCAGCAGGACCCTAGCGGATCTAGCCAAAAACATTCAGTACTTC | CASRTLADLAKNIQYF
NA | TRBJ2-7 | NA | TRBV20-1 | TGCAGTGCTAGAGTAAGGGGGAGCGGCTCCTACGAGCAGTACTTC | CSARVRGSGSYEQYF
many | TRBJ2-1 | TRBD2 | TRBV20-1 | TGCAGTGCCCCTCTACAGCGGGAGTTATACAATGAGCAGTTCTTC | CSAPLQRELYNEQFF
many | TRBJ2-3 | TRBD2 | TRBV6-1 | TGTGCCAGCAGTGTTCTGACTAGCGGGAGTCGTCGCACAGATACGCAGTATTTT | CASSVLTSGSRRTDTQYF
many | TRBJ2-7 | NA | TRBV5-1 | TGCGCCAGCAGCTTGGACGGTTCCTACGAGCAGTACTTC | CASSLDGSYEQYF
many | TRBJ2-2 | NA | TRBV24-1 | TGTGCCACCAGTGACCCAGGGACCGGGGAGCTGTTTTTT | CATSDPGTGELFF
NA | TRBJ1-1 | TRBD1 | TRBV12-3/TRBV12-4 | TGTGCCAGCAGCCTTTCCGGACAGGGATTCACTGAAGCTTTCTTT | CASSLSGQGFTEAFF
NA | TRBJ2-2 | NA | TRBV7-9 | TGTGCCAGCAGCTTGGGGAGAGGGCTCGGGGAGCTGTTTTTT | CASSLGRGLGELFF
few | TRBJ2-7 | TRBD2 | TRBV5-5 | TGTGCCAGCAGCTTGACGGGACTAGCGACCTACGAGCAGTACTTC | CASSLTGLATYEQYF
many | TRBJ2-3 | TRBD2 | TRBV20-1 | TGCAGTGCCCAGGAGTGGCGGGAGATGAGGACAGATACGCAGTATTTT | CSAQEWREMRTDTQYF
NA | TRBJ2-7 | TRBD2 | TRBV24-1 | TGTGCCACCAGCTTGGGGAGGGACTACGAGCAGTACTTC | CATSLGRDYEQYF
many | TRBJ1-2 | NA | TRBV10-2 | TGCGCCAGCAGTGAGTGGCCGGATTCTAACTATGGCTACACCTTC | CASSEWPDSNYGYTF
few | TRBJ2-4 | NA | TRBV3-1 | TGTGCCAGCAGCCAAGACCTGGGTATAGACATTCAGTACTTC | CASSQDLGIDIQYF
many | TRBJ1-4 | NA | TRBV12-3/TRBV12-4 | TGTGCCAGCAGTTTGGCGGGAACCAATGAAAAACTGTTTTTT | CASSLAGTNEKLFF
many | TRBJ2-3 | TRBD2 | TRBV3-1 | TGTGCCAGCAGCCAACGCGGGAGAAACGGAGATACGCAGTATTTT | CASSQRGRNGDTQYF
NA | TRBJ2-5 | NA | TRBV27 | TGTGCCAGCAGTTTAGACGGGCAGTTTGAGACCCAGTACTTC | CASSLDGQFETQYF
many | TRBJ2-6 | NA | TRBV11-2 | TGTGCCAGCAGCCGAACCAACATTCTTGGGCCTGGGGCCAACGTCCTGACTTTC | CASSRTNILGPGANVLTF
many | TRBJ2-3 | TRBD2 | TRBV20-1 | TGCAGTGCTAGAGTCAATGTCCTAGCGGGGGGGGCGGGCACAGATACGCAGTATTTT | CSARVNVLAGGAGTDTQYF
NA | TRBJ2-4 | TRBD2 | TRBV9 | TGTGCCAGCAGCATGGAGGAGCGGGAGGTGAACATTCAGTACTTC | CASSMEEREVNIQYF
few | TRBJ1-6 | NA | TRBV12-3/TRBV12-4 | TGTGCCAGCAGTTTCATGCGGGGGAATAATTCACCCCTCCACTTT | CASSFMRGNNSPLHF
NA | TRBJ2-1 | TRBD2 | TRBV7-9 | TGTGCCAGCAGCTCGGGACTAGCGGAGCTGGATGAGCAGTTCTTC | CASSSGLAELDEQFF
few | TRBJ1-2 | NA | TRBV20-1 | TGCAGTGCTAGGGGGACAACGGAAAGGGACTATGGCTACACCTTC | CSARGTTERDYGYTF
many | TRBJ2-1 | NA | TRBV20-1 | TGCAGTGCTACCCCGCGACTAGAAGGCTACAATGAGCAGTTCTTC | CSATPRLEGYNEQFF
NA | TRBJ2-5 | NA | TRBV20-1 | TGCAGTGCTAGAGTGGGGCCTGAAGAGACCCAGTACTTC | CSARVGPEETQYF
few | TRBJ1-2 | NA | TRBV10-3 | TGTGCCATCAGTGAGGCGGGCTATGGCTACACCTTC | CAISEAGYGYTF
NA | TRBJ1-1 | NA | TRBV20-1 | TGCAGTGCTAGAGATGGAGGTGCTTGGGGGGGCGACACTGAAGCTTTCTTT | CSARDGGAWGGDTEAFF
many | TRBJ2-7 | TRBD2 | TRBV5-6 | TGTGCCAGCAGCTCTGGACTAGCGGACTCCTACGAGCAGTACTTC | CASSSGLADSYEQYF
few | TRBJ2-1 | TRBD2 | TRBV30 | TGTGCCTGGAGCAAGGGGAGGCGGGAGGGCCGGTTGGTCAATGAGCAGTTCTTC | CAWSKGRREGRLVNEQFF
few | TRBJ2-1 | NA | TRBV12-3/TRBV12-4 | TGTGCCAGCAGTCCCCCTAGCGACCAAACCTACAATGAGCAGTTCTTC | CASSPPSDQTYNEQFF
many | TRBJ2-2 | TRBD1 | TRBV28 | TGTGCCAGCAGGCCACCCCGGGACAGCGGGGAGCTGTTTTTT | CASRPPRDSGELFF
many | TRBJ1-2 | TRBD1 | TRBV12-3/TRBV12-4 | TGTGCCAGCAGTTTAGCGGGGACAGGGAGTGGCTACACCTTC | CASSLAGTGSGYTF